This T cell receptor (beta chain) was sequenced during a study of cytomegalovirus exposure and HLA in healthy donors. Libraries were prepared by immunoSEQ multiplex PCR; TCRdb keeps only in-frame clonotypes and omits some of them. The table lists 140,000 to 150,000 clones, roughly 90% of them singletons, with 4.5% in the top ten. This clone was counted once. The specimen sequenced was PBMCs. The receptor was derived from a man aged 18 to 35 in good health and CMV-seropositive.

The CDR3 coding sequence is TGTGCCAGCAGCCAAGTGGCGGAGAACTATGGCTACACCTTC. Translating gives CASSQVAENYGYTF. The genes are TRBV14 and TRBJ1-2; D is undetermined. Germline lookup yields CDR1 SGHDN and CDR2 FVKESK. This CDR3 has 14 amino acids. Trimming shortened V by 1 base and J by 2 bases, and 8 bases separated the two germline ends.